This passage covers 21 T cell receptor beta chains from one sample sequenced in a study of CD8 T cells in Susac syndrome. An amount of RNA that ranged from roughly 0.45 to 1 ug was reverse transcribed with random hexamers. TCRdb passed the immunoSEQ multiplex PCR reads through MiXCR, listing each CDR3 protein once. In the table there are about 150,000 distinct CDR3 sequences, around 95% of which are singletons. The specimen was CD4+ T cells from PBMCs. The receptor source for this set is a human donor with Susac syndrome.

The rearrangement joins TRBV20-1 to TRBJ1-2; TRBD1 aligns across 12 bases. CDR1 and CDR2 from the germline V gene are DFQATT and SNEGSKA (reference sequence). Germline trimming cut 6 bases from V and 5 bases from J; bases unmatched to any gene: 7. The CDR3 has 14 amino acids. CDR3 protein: CSARGTGGSYGYTF. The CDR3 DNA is TGCAGTGCCCGAGGGACAGGGGGCTCTTATGGCTACACCTTC.

CDR3 protein: CASSFRRVGANEQFF. In nucleotides, the CDR3 is TGTGCCAGCAGCTTCCGGAGGGTGGGAGCCAATGAGCAGTTCTTC. The rearrangement joins TRBV5-6 to TRBJ2-1; a possible D gene is TRBD2 (6 bases). Trimming pared 2 bases from V and 6 bases from J, leaving 15 bases between. Germline assignment: CDR1 SGHDT and CDR2 YYEEEE. CDR3 size: 15 residues.

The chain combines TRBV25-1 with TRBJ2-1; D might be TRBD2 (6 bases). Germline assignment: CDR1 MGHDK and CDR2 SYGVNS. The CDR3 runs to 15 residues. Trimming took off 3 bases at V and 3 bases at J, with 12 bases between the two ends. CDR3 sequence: CASSDTAGHYNEQFF. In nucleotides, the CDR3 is TGTGCCAGCAGTGATACAGCGGGCCACTACAATGAGCAGTTCTTC.

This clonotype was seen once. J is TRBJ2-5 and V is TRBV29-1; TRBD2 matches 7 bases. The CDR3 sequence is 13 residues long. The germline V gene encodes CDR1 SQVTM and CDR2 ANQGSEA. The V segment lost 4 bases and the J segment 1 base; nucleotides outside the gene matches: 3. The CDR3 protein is CSVGEGLQETQYF. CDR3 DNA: TGCAGCGTTGGGGAGGGACTCCAAGAGACCCAGTACTTC.

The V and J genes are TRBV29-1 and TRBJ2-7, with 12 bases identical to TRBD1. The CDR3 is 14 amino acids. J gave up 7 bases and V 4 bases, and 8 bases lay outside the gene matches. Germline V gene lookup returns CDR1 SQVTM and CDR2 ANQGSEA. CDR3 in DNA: TGCAGCGTTGTTAGGGGACAGGGGGCGCAGGAGCAGTACTTC. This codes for CSVVRGQGAQEQYF.

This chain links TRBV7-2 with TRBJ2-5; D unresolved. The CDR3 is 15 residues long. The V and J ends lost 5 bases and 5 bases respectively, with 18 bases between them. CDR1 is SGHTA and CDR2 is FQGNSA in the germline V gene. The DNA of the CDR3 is TGTGCCAGCAGCCCTACGGCGGATAGTCGGGAGACCCAGTACTTC. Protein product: CASSPTADSRETQYF.

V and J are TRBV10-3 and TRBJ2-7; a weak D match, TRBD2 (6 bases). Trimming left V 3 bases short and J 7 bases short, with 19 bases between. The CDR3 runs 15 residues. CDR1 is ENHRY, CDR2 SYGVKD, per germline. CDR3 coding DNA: TGTGCCATCAGTGAAAATGGGGGTATGGCGGGAGAGCAGTACTTC. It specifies CAISENGGMAGEQYF.

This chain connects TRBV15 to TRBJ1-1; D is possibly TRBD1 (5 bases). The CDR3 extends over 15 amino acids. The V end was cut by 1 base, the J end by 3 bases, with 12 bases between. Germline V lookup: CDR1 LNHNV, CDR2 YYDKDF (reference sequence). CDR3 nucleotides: TGTGCCACCAGCAGAGGGGGGGGAGGGGACACTGAAGCTTTCTTT. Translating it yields CATSRGGGGDTEAFF.

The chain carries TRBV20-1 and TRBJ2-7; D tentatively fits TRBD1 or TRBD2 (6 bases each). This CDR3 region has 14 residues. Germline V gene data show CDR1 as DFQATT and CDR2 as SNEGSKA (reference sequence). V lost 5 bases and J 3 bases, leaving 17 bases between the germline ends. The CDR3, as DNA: TGCAGTGCTCCCCGGGCCGAGGGGGGCTACGAGCAGTACGTC. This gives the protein CSAPRAEGGYEQYV.

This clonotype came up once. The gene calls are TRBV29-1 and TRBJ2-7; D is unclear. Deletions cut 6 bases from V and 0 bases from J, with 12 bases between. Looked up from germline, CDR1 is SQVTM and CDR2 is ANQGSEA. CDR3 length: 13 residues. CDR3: CSVWAVNSYEQYF. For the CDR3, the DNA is TGCAGCGTGTGGGCTGTAAACTCCTACGAGCAGTACTTC.

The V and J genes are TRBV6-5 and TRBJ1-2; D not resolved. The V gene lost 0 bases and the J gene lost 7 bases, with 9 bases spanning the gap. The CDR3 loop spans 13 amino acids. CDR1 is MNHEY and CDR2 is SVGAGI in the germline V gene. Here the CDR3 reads CASSYSINSGYTF. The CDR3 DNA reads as TGTGCCAGCAGTTACTCGATTAATTCTGGCTACACCTTC.

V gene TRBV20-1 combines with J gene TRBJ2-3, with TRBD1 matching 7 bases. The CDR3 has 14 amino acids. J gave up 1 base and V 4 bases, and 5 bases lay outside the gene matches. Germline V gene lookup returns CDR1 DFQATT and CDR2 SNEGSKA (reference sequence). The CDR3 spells CSAKTGLGTDTQYF. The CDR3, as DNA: TGCAGTGCTAAGACAGGGTTGGGCACAGATACGCAGTATTTT.

CDR3 in amino acids: CASSTLTGFTQYF. Here the CDR3 DNA reads TGTGCCAGCAGCACGTTAACAGGGTTTACGCAGTATTTT. The chain recombines TRBV2 with TRBJ2-3; D is perhaps TRBD1 (6 bases). V was cut by 6 bases and J by 8 bases, with 15 bases left in between. This CDR3 spans 13 amino acids. The germline V gene encodes CDR1 SNHLY and CDR2 FYNNEI.

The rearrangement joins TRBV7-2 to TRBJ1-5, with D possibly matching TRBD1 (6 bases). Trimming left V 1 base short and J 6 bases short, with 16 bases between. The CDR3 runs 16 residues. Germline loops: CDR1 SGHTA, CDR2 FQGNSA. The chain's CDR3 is CASSLGGRQGGQPQHF. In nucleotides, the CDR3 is TGTGCCAGCAGCTTAGGGGGGCGGCAGGGCGGTCAGCCCCAGCATTTT.

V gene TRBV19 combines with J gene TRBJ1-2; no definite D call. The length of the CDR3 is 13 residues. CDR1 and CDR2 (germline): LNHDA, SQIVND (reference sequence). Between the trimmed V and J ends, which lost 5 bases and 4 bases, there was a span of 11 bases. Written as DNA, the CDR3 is TGTGCCAGTAGTGAAAGGTTGGGCTATGGCTACACCTTC. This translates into CASSERLGYGYTF. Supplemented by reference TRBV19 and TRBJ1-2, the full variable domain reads DGGITQSPKYLFRKEGQNVTLSCEQNLNHDAMYWYRQDPGQGLRLIYYSQIVNDFQKGDIAEGYSVSREKKESFPLTVTSAQKNPTAFYLCASSERLGYGYTFGSGTRLTVV.

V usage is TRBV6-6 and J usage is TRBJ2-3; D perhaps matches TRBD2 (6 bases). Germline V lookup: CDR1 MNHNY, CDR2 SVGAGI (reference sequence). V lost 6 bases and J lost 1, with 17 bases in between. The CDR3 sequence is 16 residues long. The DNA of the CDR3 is TGTGCCAGCAGCCCTAATCCGGGACTCCGCACAGATACGCAGTATTTT. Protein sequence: CASSPNPGLRTDTQYF.

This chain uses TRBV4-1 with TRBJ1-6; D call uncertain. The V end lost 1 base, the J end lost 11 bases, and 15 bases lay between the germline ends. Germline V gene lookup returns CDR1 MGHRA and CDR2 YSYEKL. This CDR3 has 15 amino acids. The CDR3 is CASSQVADPVTPLHF. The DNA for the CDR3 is TGCGCCAGCAGCCAAGTCGCGGATCCGGTAACACCCCTCCACTTT.

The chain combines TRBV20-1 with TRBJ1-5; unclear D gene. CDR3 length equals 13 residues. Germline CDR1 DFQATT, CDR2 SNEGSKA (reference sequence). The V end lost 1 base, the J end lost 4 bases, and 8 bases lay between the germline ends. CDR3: CSARGLSNQPQHF. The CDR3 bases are TGCAGTGCTAGAGGTCTGAGTAATCAGCCCCAGCATTTT.

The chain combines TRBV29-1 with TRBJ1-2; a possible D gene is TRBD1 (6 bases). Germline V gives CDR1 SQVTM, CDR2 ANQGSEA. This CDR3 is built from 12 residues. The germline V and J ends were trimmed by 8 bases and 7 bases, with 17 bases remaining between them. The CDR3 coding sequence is TGCAGCACGGTTACAGGGCCGGGTGGCTACACCTTC. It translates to CSTVTGPGGYTF.

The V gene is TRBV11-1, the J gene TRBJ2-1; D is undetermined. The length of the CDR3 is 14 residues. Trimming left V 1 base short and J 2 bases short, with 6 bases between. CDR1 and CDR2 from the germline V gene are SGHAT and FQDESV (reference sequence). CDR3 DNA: TGTGCCAGCAGCTTAGATAGGCCCTACAATGAGCAGTTCTTC. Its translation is CASSLDRPYNEQFF.

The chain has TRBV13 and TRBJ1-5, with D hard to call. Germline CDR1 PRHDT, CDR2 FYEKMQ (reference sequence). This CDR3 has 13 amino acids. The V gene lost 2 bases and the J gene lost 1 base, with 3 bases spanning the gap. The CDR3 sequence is CASSLRSNQPQHF. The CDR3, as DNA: TGTGCCAGCAGCTTACGGAGCAATCAGCCCCAGCATTTT.